The 15 T cell receptor beta chains below come from one sample, sequenced in a study of CD8+ T cells in alopecia areata. Lesional scalp punch biopsies and peripheral blood came from alopecia areata patients. RNA extraction was followed by reverse transcription into cDNA, which acted as the sequencing template. TCRdb keeps only in-frame clones here, not all; method: immunoSEQ multiplex PCR. The sample has several thousand clones, around three fifths seen once. The sample was skin, taken at week 0. The receptors shown here come from a human donor with alopecia areata.

This clone was counted between two and nine times. The chain links TRBV6-6 to TRBJ2-7; D gene unclear. The V and J ends lost 2 bases and 9 bases respectively, with 8 bases between them. CDR1 and CDR2 (germline): MNHNY, SVGAGI (reference sequence). This CDR3 is 11 amino acids long. This chain's CDR3 is CASSYGVGQYF. The DNA of the CDR3 is TGTGCCAGCAGTTACGGGGTCGGGCAGTACTTC.

The chain is built from TRBV7-9 and TRBJ1-1; 8 bases fit TRBD1. V gave up 5 bases and J gave up 3 bases; unmatched junction bases: 8. The CDR3 extends over 15 amino acids. The germline CDR1 and CDR2 sequences are SEHNR and FQNEAQ (reference sequence). The CDR3 protein is CASSTGQGQDTEAFF. The CDR3 DNA reads TGTGCCAGCAGCACCGGACAGGGACAGGACACTGAAGCTTTCTTT.

The V call is TRBV27, the J call TRBJ2-5; D unresolved. The V gene lost 8 bases and the J gene lost 8 bases, with 12 bases spanning the gap. The CDR3 covers 11 residues. Germline lookup yields CDR1 MNHEY and CDR2 SMNVEV (reference sequence). Written as DNA, the CDR3 is TGTGCCAGCCGGACGGGCCGCACCCAGTACTTC. It codes for CASRTGRTQYF.

The chain joins TRBV11-1 to TRBJ2-5; 7 bases align to TRBD2. Germline V gene data show CDR1 as SGHAT and CDR2 as FQDESV (reference sequence). The V and J ends lost 5 bases and 4 bases, in that order; junction bases with no gene match: 10. The CDR3 totals 15 residues. CDR3 protein: CASSITGTTGETQYF. The CDR3 DNA is TGTGCCAGCAGCATCACCGGGACTACCGGAGAGACCCAGTACTTC.

This clone was seen a few times. This chain links TRBV5-1 with TRBJ2-3; TRBD1 matches 7 bases. Germline V lookup: CDR1 SGHRS, CDR2 YFSETQ. The CDR3 sequence is 16 residues long. V dropped 2 bases and J dropped 4; count of bases not matched to a gene: 10. CDR3 sequence: CASSFYRGGWADTQYF. CDR3 bases: TGCGCCAGCAGCTTCTATAGAGGGGGCTGGGCAGATACGCAGTATTTT.

By proportion, this clone is medium-sized (0.01 to 0.1%). This chain links TRBV13 with TRBJ2-1, with D uncertain. Germline CDR1 reads PRHDT; CDR2 reads FYEKMQ (reference sequence). The V and J ends lost 2 bases and 4 bases respectively, with 12 bases between them. The CDR3 length is 15 residues. The CDR3 DNA reads TGTGCCAGCAGCTTATTTAGGGCCCTTTACAATGAGCAGTTCTTC. It encodes CASSLFRALYNEQFF.

The chain uses TRBV19 and TRBJ2-2; D is unresolved. With 0 bases removed from V and 4 bases from J, the gap between germline ends came to 6 bases. CDR1 LNHDA and CDR2 SQIVND come from the germline V gene (reference sequence). This CDR3 has 14 residues. CDR3 residues: CASSIDLGTGELFF. The CDR3 nucleotides are TGTGCCAGTAGTATAGATCTTGGCACCGGGGAGCTGTTTTTT.

This rearrangement joins TRBV4-3 to TRBJ1-1; no definite D call. The CDR3 loop spans 15 amino acids. Trimming took 0 bases from V and 8 from J, leaving 16 bases between them. In germline, CDR1 is LGHNA, CDR2 YSLEER. The CDR3 protein is CASSQDRGPRVEAFF. Here the CDR3 DNA reads TGCGCCAGCAGCCAAGATCGCGGGCCCCGGGTAGAAGCTTTCTTT.

This clone has only one observation. J is TRBJ2-7 and V is TRBV7-2, with TRBD1 matching over 8 bases. Germline V gene data show CDR1 as SGHTA and CDR2 as FQGNSA. This CDR3 comprises 13 residues. Trimming took 8 bases from V and 3 from J; bases not matched to a gene: 6. The CDR3 DNA sequence: TGTGCCAGCTCATCAGGGGGCCACTACGAGCAGTACTTC. Translation: CASSSGGHYEQYF.

This clone has just a few counts. The chain couples TRBV28 to TRBJ1-1; D may be TRBD1 (5 bases). V dropped 8 bases and J dropped 13 bases, with 14 bases sitting between them. Germline assignment: CDR1 MDHEN and CDR2 SYDVKM. The CDR3 length is 10 residues. The CDR3 loop reads CASGDLEGFF. DNA for the CDR3: TGTGCCAGCGGGGACCTGGAGGGTTTCTTT.

This clone appeared a few times. The chain combines TRBV30 with TRBJ2-1; 7 positions match TRBD2. Per the germline V gene, CDR1 is GTSNPN and CDR2 is SVGIG (reference sequence). The trim removed 1 base at V and 7 bases at J, leaving 13 bases unmatched. This CDR3 has 16 amino acids. The CDR3 spells CAWSGSRLALTNEQFF. The CDR3 DNA is TGTGCCTGGAGTGGTAGTAGACTAGCCCTTACGAATGAGCAGTTCTTC.

This clone has only a few counts. V usage is TRBV2 and J usage is TRBJ2-7; 7 bases line up with TRBD1. Germline V gives CDR1 SNHLY, CDR2 FYNNEI. The CDR3 totals 14 residues. The trim removed 7 bases at V and 4 bases at J, leaving 10 bases unmatched. The CDR3 DNA follows: TGTGCCAGCATCGAAGATCTGGGACAGTACGAGCAGTACTTC. It is translated as CASIEDLGQYEQYF. Full variable domain (outside the CDR3, taken from reference TRBV2 and TRBJ2-7): EPEVTQTPSHQVTQMGQEVILRCVPISNHLYFYWYRQILGQKVEFLVSFYNNEISEKSEIFDDQFSVERPDGSNFTLKIRSTKLEDSAMYFCASIEDLGQYEQYFGPGTRLTVT.

This clone was seen a few times. The chain joins TRBV6-6 to TRBJ2-3; TRBD2 aligns across 8 bases. V lost 6 bases, J lost 4 bases, and 12 bases stayed unmatched. Germline V gives CDR1 MNHNY, CDR2 SVGAGI (reference sequence). The CDR3 contains 16 residues. DNA for the CDR3: TGTGCCAGCAGCCGACCCCAGGGAGCGGGAGCAGATACGCAGTATTTT. This translates into CASSRPQGAGADTQYF.

This clone was detected a few times. The chain is built from TRBV4-1 and TRBJ1-5; a possible D gene is TRBD1 (5 bases). Germline CDR1 is MGHRA and CDR2 is YSYEKL. The V end lost 2 bases, the J end lost 5 bases, and 13 bases lay between the germline ends. The CDR3 spans 15 residues. CDR3 nucleotide sequence: TGCGCCAGCAGCCAAACCAGGGATTGGTATCAGCCCCAGCATTTT. Its translation is CASSQTRDWYQPQHF.

The V call is TRBV29-1, the J call TRBJ2-2; weak D call: TRBD2 (5 bases). The length of the CDR3 is 16 residues. The V gene lost 5 bases and the J gene lost 0 bases, with 16 bases spanning the gap. Germline loops: CDR1 SQVTM, CDR2 ANQGSEA. The CDR3, as DNA: TGCAGCGTTAGGCTTAGCGCCCAAGCGAACACCGGGGAGCTGTTTTTT. Amino acids: CSVRLSAQANTGELFF.